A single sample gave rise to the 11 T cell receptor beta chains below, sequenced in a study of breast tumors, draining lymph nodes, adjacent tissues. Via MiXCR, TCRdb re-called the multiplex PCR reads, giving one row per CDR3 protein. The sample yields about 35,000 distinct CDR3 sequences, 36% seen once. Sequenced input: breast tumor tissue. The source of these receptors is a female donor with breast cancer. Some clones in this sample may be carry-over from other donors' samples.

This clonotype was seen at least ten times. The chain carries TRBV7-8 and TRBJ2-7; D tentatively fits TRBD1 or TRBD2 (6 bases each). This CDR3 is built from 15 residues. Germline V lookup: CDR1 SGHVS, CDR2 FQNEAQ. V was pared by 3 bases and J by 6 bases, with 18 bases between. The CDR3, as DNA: TGTGCCAGCAGCTTCTCCAGGGGACTTACCTGCGAGCAGTACTTC. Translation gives CASSFSRGLTCEQYF.

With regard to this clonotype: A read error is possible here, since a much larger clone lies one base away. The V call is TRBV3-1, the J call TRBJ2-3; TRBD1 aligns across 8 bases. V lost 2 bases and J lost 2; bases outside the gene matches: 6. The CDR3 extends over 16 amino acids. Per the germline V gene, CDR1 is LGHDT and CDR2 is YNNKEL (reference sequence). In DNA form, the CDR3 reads TGTGCCAGCAGCCAATCCTGGACAGGGTCCACAGATACGCAGTATTTT. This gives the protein CASSQSWTGSTDTQYF.

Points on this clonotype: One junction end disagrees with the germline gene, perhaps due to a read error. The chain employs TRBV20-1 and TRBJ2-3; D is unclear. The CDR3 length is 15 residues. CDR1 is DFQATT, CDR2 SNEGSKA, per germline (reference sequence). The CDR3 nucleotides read TGCAGTGCTAGTGCCTTGGCGGATCTCACAGATACACAGTATTTT. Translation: CSASALADLTDTQYF.

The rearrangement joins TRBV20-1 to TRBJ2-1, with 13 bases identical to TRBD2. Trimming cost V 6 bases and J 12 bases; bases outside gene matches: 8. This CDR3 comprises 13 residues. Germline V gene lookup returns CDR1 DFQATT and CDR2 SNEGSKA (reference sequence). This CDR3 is CSAGLAGAILQFF. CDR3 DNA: TGCAGTGCAGGACTAGCGGGAGCTATCCTGCAGTTCTTC.

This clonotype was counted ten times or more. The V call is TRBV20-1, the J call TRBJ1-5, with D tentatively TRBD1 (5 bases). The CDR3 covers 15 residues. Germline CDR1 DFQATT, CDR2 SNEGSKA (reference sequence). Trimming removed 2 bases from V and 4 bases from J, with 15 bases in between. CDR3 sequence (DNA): TGCAGTGCTAGATCTATTGGCAGGGAGAATCAGCCCCAGCATTTT. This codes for CSARSIGRENQPQHF.

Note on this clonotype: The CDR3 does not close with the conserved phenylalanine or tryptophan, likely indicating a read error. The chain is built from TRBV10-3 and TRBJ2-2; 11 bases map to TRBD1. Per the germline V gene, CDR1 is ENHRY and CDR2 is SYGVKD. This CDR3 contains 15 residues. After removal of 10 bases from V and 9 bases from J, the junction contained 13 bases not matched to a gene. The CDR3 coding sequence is TGTGCCACCCGTGTGGGAGGACAGGGGGCGCGGGAGCTGTTTTCT. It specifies CATRVGGQGARELFS.

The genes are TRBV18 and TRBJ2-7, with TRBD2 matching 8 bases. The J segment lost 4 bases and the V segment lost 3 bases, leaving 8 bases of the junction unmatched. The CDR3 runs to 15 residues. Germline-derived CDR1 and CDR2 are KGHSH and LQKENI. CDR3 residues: CASSPHGTRSYEQYF. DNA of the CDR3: TGTGCCAGCTCACCGCACGGGACTAGATCTTACGAGCAGTACTTC.

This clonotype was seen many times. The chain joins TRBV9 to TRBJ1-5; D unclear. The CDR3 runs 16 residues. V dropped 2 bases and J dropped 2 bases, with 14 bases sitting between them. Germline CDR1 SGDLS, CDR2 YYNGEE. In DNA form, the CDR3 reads TGTGCCAGCAGCGTGGATGTTCCAATCCGCAATCAGCCCCAGCATTTT. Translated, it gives CASSVDVPIRNQPQHF.

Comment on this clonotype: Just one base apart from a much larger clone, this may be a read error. DNA for the CDR3: TGTACCAGCAGCCCTTCGCCAGGGAGGAACGAGCAGTACTTC. Its protein product is CTSSPSPGRNEQYF. J is TRBJ2-7 and V is TRBV28, with D maybe TRBD2 (6 bases). Germline CDR1 is MDHEN and CDR2 is SYDVKM. This CDR3 spans 14 amino acids.

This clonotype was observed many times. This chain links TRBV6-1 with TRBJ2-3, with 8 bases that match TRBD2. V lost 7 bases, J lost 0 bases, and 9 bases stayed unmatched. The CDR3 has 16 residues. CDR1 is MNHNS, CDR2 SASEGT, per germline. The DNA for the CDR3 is TGTGCCAGCATTTTTGGAGTAGCGGGAAGCACAGATACGCAGTATTTT. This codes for CASIFGVAGSTDTQYF.

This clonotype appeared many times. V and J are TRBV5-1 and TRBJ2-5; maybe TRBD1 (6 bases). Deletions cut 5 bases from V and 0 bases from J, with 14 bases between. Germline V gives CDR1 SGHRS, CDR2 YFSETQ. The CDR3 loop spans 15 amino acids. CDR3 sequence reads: CASSPTGPNQETQYF. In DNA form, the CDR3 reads TGCGCCAGCAGTCCTACAGGGCCAAACCAAGAGACCCAGTACTTC.